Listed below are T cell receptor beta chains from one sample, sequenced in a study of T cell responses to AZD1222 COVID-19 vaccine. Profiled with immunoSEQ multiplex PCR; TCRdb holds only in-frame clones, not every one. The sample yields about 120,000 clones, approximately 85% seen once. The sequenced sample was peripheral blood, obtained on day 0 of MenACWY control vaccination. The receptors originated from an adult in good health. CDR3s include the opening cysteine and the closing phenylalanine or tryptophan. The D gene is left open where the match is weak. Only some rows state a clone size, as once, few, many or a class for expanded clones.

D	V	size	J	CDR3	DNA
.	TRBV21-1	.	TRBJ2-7	CASSLPGTVTYEQYF	TGTGCCAGCAGCCTACCCGGGACAGTCACCTACGAGCAGTACTTC
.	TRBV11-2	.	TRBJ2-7	CASSLNRAEQYF	TGTGCCAGCAGCTTGAATAGGGCCGAGCAGTACTTC
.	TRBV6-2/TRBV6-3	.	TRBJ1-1	CASSYSVETGRDTEAFF	TGTGCCAGCAGTTATTCAGTAGAGACAGGACGGGACACTGAAGCTTTCTTT
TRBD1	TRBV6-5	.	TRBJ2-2	CASRITGGTGELFF	TGTGCCAGCAGGATTACAGGGGGGACCGGGGAGCTGTTTTTT
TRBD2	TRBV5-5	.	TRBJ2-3	CASSLAGGSDTQYF	TGTGCCAGCAGCTTGGCCGGGGGGTCAGATACGCAGTATTTT
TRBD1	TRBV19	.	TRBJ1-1	CASRMGEAGGMNTEAFF	TGTGCCAGTAGGATGGGAGAGGCAGGGGGCATGAACACTGAAGCTTTCTTT
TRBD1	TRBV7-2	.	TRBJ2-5	CASSARPGQEPRAQYF	TGTGCCAGCAGCGCACGCCCGGGACAGGAACCTCGGGCCCAGTACTTC
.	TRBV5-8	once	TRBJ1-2	CASSPRGGYTF	TGTGCCAGCAGCCCCAGGGGTGGCTACACCTTC
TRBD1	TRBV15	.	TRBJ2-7	CATSRGADRGHDEQYF	TGTGCCACCAGCAGAGGGGCGGACAGGGGGCACGACGAGCAGTACTTC
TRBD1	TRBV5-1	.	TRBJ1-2	CASSSPGQGFYF	TGCGCCAGCAGCTCCCCGGGACAGGGTTTTTATTTC
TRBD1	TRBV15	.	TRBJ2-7	CATSRMDRASSYEQYF	TGTGCCACCAGCCGGATGGACAGGGCTTCCTCCTACGAGCAGTACTTC
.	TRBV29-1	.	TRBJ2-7	CSVTQGSYEQYF	TGCAGCGTTACACAGGGTTCCTACGAGCAGTACTTC
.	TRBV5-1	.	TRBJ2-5	CASSFRHGGLETQYF	TGCGCCAGCAGCTTTCGACACGGAGGATTAGAGACCCAGTACTTC
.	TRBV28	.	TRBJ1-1	CASSLSEGNTEAFF	TGTGCCAGCAGTTTATCCGAGGGAAACACTGAAGCTTTCTTT
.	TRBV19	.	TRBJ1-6	CASSIGPGSSYNSPLHF	TGTGCCAGTAGTATAGGCCCCGGAAGCTCCTATAATTCACCCCTCCACTTT
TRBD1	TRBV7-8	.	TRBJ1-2	CASSLVDRDPYGYTF	TGTGCCAGCAGCCTAGTGGACAGGGACCCCTATGGCTACACCTTC
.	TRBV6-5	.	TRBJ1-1	CASSFDSNTEAFF	TGTGCCAGCAGTTTCGACAGTAACACTGAAGCTTTCTTT
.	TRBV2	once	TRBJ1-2	CASTTGNSANYGYTF	TGTGCCAGCACCACAGGGAACTCAGCTAACTATGGCTACACCTTC
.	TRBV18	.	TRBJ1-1	CASLESLNTEAFF	TGTGCCAGCTTGGAATCGTTGAACACTGAAGCTTTCTTT
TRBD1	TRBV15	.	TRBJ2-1	CATSRGRDRGDSEQFF	TGTGCCACCAGCAGAGGCAGGGACAGGGGGGACAGTGAGCAGTTCTTC
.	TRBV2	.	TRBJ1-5	CASSEYRRDQPQHF	TGTGCCAGCAGTGAATACAGGAGGGATCAGCCCCAGCATTTT
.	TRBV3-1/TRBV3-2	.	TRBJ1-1	CASSQVGGRAFF	TGTGCCAGCAGCCAGGTCGGGGGGCGAGCTTTCTTT
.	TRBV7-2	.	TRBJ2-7	CASSTDGEQYF	TGTGCCAGCAGTACCGACGGCGAGCAGTACTTC
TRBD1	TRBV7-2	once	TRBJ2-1	CASSSGQGNEQFF	TGTGCCAGCAGCTCGGGACAGGGCAATGAGCAGTTCTTC
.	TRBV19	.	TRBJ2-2	CASRKGYTGELFF	TGTGCCAGTAGGAAAGGGTACACCGGGGAGCTGTTTTTT
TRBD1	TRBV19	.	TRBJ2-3	CASKDRQGAETQYF	TGTGCCAGTAAGGACCGACAGGGGGCGGAAACGCAGTATTTT
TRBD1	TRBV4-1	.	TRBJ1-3	CASSQVNRGPRNTWNTIYF	TGCGCCAGCAGCCAAGTGAACAGGGGCCCGCGCAATACTTGGAACACCATATATTTT
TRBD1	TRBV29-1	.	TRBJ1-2	CSARGGLNYGYTF	TGCAGCGCCAGGGGGGGGCTTAACTATGGCTACACCTTC
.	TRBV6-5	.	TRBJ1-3	CASSPDGETIYF	TGTGCCAGCAGTCCGGACGGGGAAACCATATATTTT
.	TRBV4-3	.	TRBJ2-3	CASSQELGVDTQYF	TGCGCCAGCAGCCAAGAGCTTGGGGTAGATACGCAGTATTTT
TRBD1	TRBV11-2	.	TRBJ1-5	CASSQQAGQGTPQHF	TGTGCCAGCAGCCAGCAGGCGGGACAGGGAACGCCCCAGCATTTT
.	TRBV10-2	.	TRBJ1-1	CASGGGRHTEAFF	TGCGCCAGTGGGGGGGGTCGCCACACTGAAGCTTTCTTT
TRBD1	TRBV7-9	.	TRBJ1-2	CASSRGQEDGYTF	TGTGCCAGCAGTCGGGGACAGGAGGATGGCTACACCTTC
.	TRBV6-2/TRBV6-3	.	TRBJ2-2	CASSYGLTGELFF	TGTGCCAGCAGTTATGGGCTCACCGGGGAGCTGTTTTTT
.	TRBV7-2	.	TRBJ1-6	CASSFGQLNSPLHF	TGTGCCAGCAGCTTCGGACAGTTGAATTCACCCCTCCACTTT
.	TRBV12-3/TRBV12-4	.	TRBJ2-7	CASSWAQHEQYF	TGTGCCAGCAGTTGGGCCCAACACGAGCAGTACTTC
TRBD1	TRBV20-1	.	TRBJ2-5	CSASGDRVQETQYF	TGCAGTGCTAGTGGGGACAGGGTCCAAGAGACCCAGTACTTC
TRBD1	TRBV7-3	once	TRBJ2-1	CASSIQGADNEQFF	TGTGCCAGCAGCATACAGGGGGCGGACAATGAGCAGTTCTTC
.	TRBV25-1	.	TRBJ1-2	CASSDPRENNYGYTF	TGTGCCAGCAGTGACCCCAGAGAAAATAACTATGGCTACACCTTC
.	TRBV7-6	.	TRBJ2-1	CASRGLGGGVHNEQFF	TGTGCCAGCAGGGGCCTGGGGGGCGGAGTACACAATGAGCAGTTCTTC
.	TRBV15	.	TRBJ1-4	CATSTRSEGIEKLFF	TGTGCCACCAGCACCCGCTCCGAGGGGATTGAAAAACTGTTTTTT